One and the same sample provided the 21 T cell receptor beta chains below, sequenced in a study of tumor-infiltrating lymphocytes in oesophageal squamous cell carcinoma. TCRdb reanalysed the PCR reads using MiXCR and keeps one entry per CDR3 protein. The sample has nearly 20,000 distinct CDR3 sequences, under 50% seen once. Sequencing used blood. The receptor source for this set is a male donor with esophageal squamous cell carcinoma.

This clonotype occurred many times. A much larger clone differs from this one at a single base, so this may be a read error. The chain links TRBV24-1 to TRBJ2-7, with a possible D match to TRBD1 (5 bases). CDR3 length: 13 residues. V shed 1 base and J shed 10 bases, with 13 bases lying between them. Germline lookup yields CDR1 KGHDR and CDR2 SFDVKD. The CDR3 DNA follows: TGTGCCACCAGTGATTTAAGATCAGGGTTTCAGTACTTC. It encodes CATSDLRSGFQYF.

This clonotype was seen repeatedly, ten times or more. V gene TRBV4-1 combines with J gene TRBJ2-1; TRBD2 might be the D (5 bases). CDR3 length: 15 residues. V shed 0 bases and J shed 15 bases, with 21 bases lying between them. From germline, CDR1 is MGHRA and CDR2 YSYEKL. CDR3 coding DNA: TGCGCCAGCAGCCAAGATGTTGGGCCGGGAAAGGTCCGGTTCTTC. Translated: CASSQDVGPGKVRFF.

This clonotype was seen a few times. A single base separates this from a much larger clone, so it may be a read error. In nucleotides, the CDR3 is TGTGCCAGCAGCTTATCCTGGACTAGCGGGGGCAATGAGCAGTACTTC. This translates into CASSLSWTSGGNEQYF. The chain is built from TRBV7-3 and TRBJ2-4, with 13 bases that match TRBD2. Trimming removed 2 bases from V and 13 bases from J; junction bases left unmatched: 11. The CDR3 loop spans 16 amino acids. CDR1 and CDR2 from the germline V gene are SGHTA and FQGTGA.

The genes are TRBV12-3 or TRBV12-4 and TRBJ2-7; 8 bases fit TRBD1. TRBJ2-1 matches the DNA end more closely, so the J call is doubtful. CDR3 size: 14 residues. The CDR3 sequence: CASRPTGAYNEQFF. The CDR3 DNA follows: TGTGCCAGCAGACCGACAGGGGCCTACAATGAGCAGTTCTTC.

Concerning this clonotype: The CDR3 end shows no conserved phenylalanine or tryptophan, and so a read error is likely. The DNA is left out, because the CDR3 cannot be placed on it with certainty; the CDR3 is given as TCRdb lists it. The chain employs TRBV11-2 and TRBJ2-1; the DNA was not compared with TRBD2, the D call given in the table. Germline V gene sequence: CDR1 SGHAT, CDR2 FQNNGV. The CDR3 totals 14 residues, both ends included. The CDR3 protein is CASSLTSTEQYFGN.

J is TRBJ2-1 and V is TRBV6-1, with D hard to call. This CDR3 has 16 amino acids. V lost 7 bases and J 0 bases, leaving 16 bases between the germline ends. Germline CDR1 MNHNS, CDR2 SASEGT. CDR3 sequence: CASTTHKLSSYNEQFF. The CDR3 nucleotides are TGTGCCAGCACCACACACAAGCTCAGCTCCTACAATGAGCAGTTCTTC.

This sequence joins TRBV12-3 or TRBV12-4 and TRBJ2-3; a possible D gene is TRBD1 (6 bases). CDR3 size: 18 residues. The V end was cut by 6 bases, the J end by 0 bases, with 22 bases between. The CDR3 DNA sequence: TGTGCCAGCAGACCGGGACACCTTAGGTCCTCTAGCACAGATACGCAGTATTTT. Amino acids: CASRPGHLRSSSTDTQYF.

This clonotype was picked up a small number of times. The CDR3 ends on some other residue instead of the conserved phenylalanine or tryptophan, so this is likely a read error. It is unclear where the CDR3 begins or ends on the DNA, so no DNA is shown, and the CDR3 is as TCRdb lists it. The chain employs TRBV7-3 and TRBJ2-7; TRBD1 reflects the table's D call only, with no check against the DNA. The CDR3 has 18 amino acids, counting both end residues. Per germline, CDR1 SGHTA and CDR2 FQGTGA. The CDR3 spells CASSFDPDRGLMGYTFGS.

As concerns this clonotype: A read error is likely, as this CDR3 ends without the conserved phenylalanine or tryptophan. The DNA is omitted, as the CDR3 cannot be located on it reliably, and the CDR3 follows TCRdb's listing. The genes are TRBV6-8 and TRBJ2-5; TRBD1, the table's D call, lacks a check against the DNA. Germline CDR1 reads MNHGY; CDR2 reads SAAAGT. The length of the CDR3 is 14 amino acids, counting both ends. The CDR3 sequence is CASTTGYSPLHFGN.

This clonotype is deemed medium-sized. CDR3 nucleotides: TGTGCCAGCCTCCGGGACAACCAAGAGACCCAGTACTTC. Translation gives CASLRDNQETQYF. The chain carries TRBV6-1 and TRBJ2-5, with D perhaps TRBD1 (6 bases). The CDR3 has 13 residues. Germline V lookup: CDR1 MNHNS, CDR2 SASEGT. Trimming took off 8 bases at V and 0 bases at J, with 10 bases between the two ends.

This chain joins TRBV7-6 and TRBJ2-3, with D perhaps matching TRBD1 (5 bases). The end of the DNA fits TRBJ1-1 better, so the J call may be wrong. This CDR3 contains 14 residues. Per germline, CDR1 SGHVS and CDR2 FNYEAQ. CDR3 protein: CASSLNTGREEAFF. Written as DNA, the CDR3 is TGTGCCAGCAGCTTAAACACGGGACGGGAAGAAGCTTTCTTT.

This clonotype appeared many times. This CDR3 is CASTIDGGNTEAFF. CDR3 in DNA: TGTGCCAGCACTATAGACGGAGGGAACACTGAAGCTTTCTTT. V and J are TRBV6-1 and TRBJ1-1; D is uncertain. Deletions cut 7 bases from V and 1 base from J, with 13 bases between. CDR1 MNHNS and CDR2 SASEGT come from the germline V gene. The CDR3 is 14 amino acids.

This rearrangement joins TRBV5-4 to TRBJ2-1, with D possibly TRBD1 on 5 matching bases. CDR1 and CDR2 from the germline V gene are SGHNT and YYREEE (reference sequence). The V gene lost 4 bases and the J gene lost 7 bases, with 15 bases spanning the gap. This CDR3 is 14 amino acids long. CDR3 bases: TGTGCCAGCAGCATATGGGGCAGGTTGAATGAGCAGTTCTTC. Encoded protein: CASSIWGRLNEQFF.

The chain joins TRBV7-6 to TRBJ2-5; 7 bases map to TRBD2. The trim removed 2 bases at V and 2 bases at J, leaving 2 bases unmatched. CDR1 and CDR2 from the germline V gene are SGHVS and FNYEAQ. The CDR3 loop spans 14 amino acids. The CDR3 spells CASSLLAGQETQYF. CDR3 bases: TGTGCCAGCAGCTTATTAGCGGGTCAAGAGACCCAGTACTTC. Filled out from reference TRBV7-6 and TRBJ2-5, the complete variable domain reads GAGVSQSPRYKVTKRGQDVALRCDPISGHVSLYWYRQALGQGPEFLTYFNYEAQQDKSGLPNDRFSAERPEGSISTLTIQRTEQRDSAMYRCASSLLAGQETQYFGPGTRLLVL.

The table lists this clonotype with a few counts. The chain links TRBV7-6 to TRBJ2-5; D gene unclear. Germline lookup yields CDR1 SGHVS and CDR2 FNYEAQ. There are 17 residues in the CDR3. Trimming cost V 0 bases and J 1 base, with 15 bases left between them. This CDR3 reads CASSLAGQVAGQETQYF. The DNA for the CDR3 is TGTGCCAGCAGCTTAGCGGGCCAGGTGGCCGGCCAAGAGACCCAGTACTTC.

This clonotype was recorded many times. The chain uses TRBV27 and TRBJ1-5; D gene unclear. V was shortened by 8 bases and J by 0 bases, with 14 bases between the two germline ends. This CDR3 is 15 amino acids long. The V gene's germline CDR1 is MNHEY and CDR2 SMNVEV (reference sequence). CDR3 DNA: TGTGCCAGCCGTTCTTTTGGATATAGCAATCAGCCCCAGCATTTT. Translated: CASRSFGYSNQPQHF.

This sequence joins TRBV6-1 and TRBJ2-5, with TRBD2 matching 7 bases. V shed 6 bases, J shed 11 bases, and the junction held 21 bases outside the gene matches. From germline, CDR1 is MNHNS and CDR2 SASEGT. There are 16 residues in the CDR3. The CDR3 reads CASRESGASSYNEQYF. The CDR3 nucleotides are TGTGCCAGCAGGGAAAGCGGGGCAAGCTCCTACAATGAGCAGTACTTC.

In this sample, this clonotype turned up a few times. The J gene is TRBJ2-5, the V gene TRBV3-1; 7 nucleotides line up with TRBD2. Losses at the gene ends were 7 bases for V and 0 bases for J; bases not matched to a gene: 11. Germline assignment: CDR1 LGHDT and CDR2 YNNKEL (reference sequence). The CDR3 sequence is 16 residues long. The CDR3 sequence is CASTPKGRGYQETQYF. DNA for the CDR3: TGTGCCAGCACCCCGAAGGGGCGGGGGTACCAAGAGACCCAGTACTTC.

In this sample, this clonotype turned up many times. A much larger clonotype is one base distant, so this may be a read error. The chain is built from TRBV11-2 and TRBJ2-7; weak D call: TRBD1 (7 bases). V was cut by 1 base and J by 7 bases, with 14 bases left in between. CDR1 is SGHAT, CDR2 FQNNGV, per germline. The CDR3 consists of 14 residues. DNA for the CDR3: TGTGCCAGCAGCTTAGCCAGGGGGGTCGATGAGCAGTACTTC. This sequence encodes CASSLARGVDEQYF.

This clonotype has a handful of counts. The rearrangement links TRBV7-2 to TRBJ2-6; 7 bases are a match to TRBD2. The germline CDR1 and CDR2 sequences are SGHTA and FQGNSA. V dropped 3 bases and J dropped 2; count of bases not matched to a gene: 1. This CDR3 is 15 amino acids long. CDR3 loop: CASSFAGAGANVLTF. The DNA of the CDR3 is TGTGCCAGCAGCTTTGCGGGAGCTGGGGCCAACGTCCTGACTTTC.

The chain combines TRBV6-1 with TRBJ1-4, with D possibly TRBD1 on 6 matching bases. The V end lost 2 bases, the J end lost 0 bases, and 10 bases lay between the germline ends. The CDR3 is made up of 16 amino acids. Germline V gives CDR1 MNHNS, CDR2 SASEGT. The CDR3 reads CASSELTGATNEKLFF. DNA of the CDR3: TGTGCCAGCAGTGAACTGACAGGCGCAACTAATGAAAAACTGTTTTTT.